This is a list of T cell receptor beta chains from one sample in a study of blood T cell repertoires in COVID-19. TCRdb keeps only in-frame clones here, not all; method: immunoSEQ multiplex PCR. The sample consists of 40,000 or so clones, around 70% of them appearing once. Sample: peripheral blood. The receptors derive from a man aged 70-80 years with COVID-19, enrolled during active disease. Each CDR3 is given with its conserved first and last residue. D genes are given only for firm matches. For some rows the clone size is stated as once, few or many, or as a class when expanded; others skip it.

J gene | clone size | CDR3 length | D gene | V gene | CDR3 DNA | CDR3 protein
TRBJ1-6 | NA | 15 | NA | TRBV6-5 | TGTGCCAGCAACCCCGCGGCAGCCCCTAATTCACCCCTCCACTTT | CASNPAAAPNSPLHF
TRBJ1-2 | NA | 17 | NA | TRBV5-4 | TGTGCCAGCAGCTGGAGGGCGGGGGGAACTGTTAACTATGGCTACACCTTC | CASSWRAGGTVNYGYTF
TRBJ1-2 | NA | 15 | NA | TRBV11-2 | TGTGCCAGCAGCTTAATCTACCTCTCTAGCTATGGCTACACCTTC | CASSLIYLSSYGYTF
TRBJ1-5 | once | 16 | TRBD1 | TRBV20-1 | TGCAGTGCTAGTCCCGGGACAGTCACCTCGGGTCAGCCCCAGCATTTT | CSASPGTVTSGQPQHF
TRBJ2-5 | NA | 15 | NA | TRBV7-6 | TGTGCCAGCAGCCGCAAGGGGGGGTACCAAGAGACCCAGTACTTC | CASSRKGGYQETQYF
TRBJ2-2 | once | 14 | TRBD2 | TRBV6-6 | TGTGCCAGCAGGATTACTAGCGGGTCCGGGGAGCTGTTTTTT | CASRITSGSGELFF
TRBJ2-3 | NA | 16 | NA | TRBV11-1 | TGTGCCAGCAGCCTGGGGGCGGGAGCGAGCACAGATACGCAGTATTTT | CASSLGAGASTDTQYF
TRBJ2-1 | NA | 14 | NA | TRBV7-3 | TGTGCCAGCAGCCTAAGAGGGTCGCACAATGAGCAGTTCTTC | CASSLRGSHNEQFF
TRBJ1-6 | NA | 17 | NA | TRBV21-1 | TGTGCCAGCAGCCTACCCCCCTTCCTGGAGGGTTATTCACCCCTCCACTTT | CASSLPPFLEGYSPLHF
TRBJ1-6 | NA | 14 | NA | TRBV5-1 | TGCGCCAGCAGCCTTCCGGTCCCAAATTCACCCCTCCACTTT | CASSLPVPNSPLHF
TRBJ1-6 | NA | 14 | NA | TRBV23-1 | TGCGCCAGCAAACGGGGTAAGAGCAATTCACCCCTCCACTTT | CASKRGKSNSPLHF
TRBJ2-1 | few | 14 | TRBD2 | TRBV7-2 | TGTGCCAGCAGCTTATTTGAGGGGAGGGTCATGCAGTTCTTC | CASSLFEGRVMQFF
TRBJ2-7 | NA | 17 | TRBD2 | TRBV10-1 | TGCGCCAGCAGAGGACTAGCGGGGGCCCCGGGAGACGACGAGCAGTACTTC | CASRGLAGAPGDDEQYF
TRBJ1-4 | once | 14 | NA | TRBV5-1 | TGCGCCAGCAGCTTGGGGTCAGGGGCTGAAAAACTGTTTTTT | CASSLGSGAEKLFF
TRBJ2-7 | few | 15 | NA | TRBV7-2 | TGTGCCAGCAGCGGGCGGGACAGTCCGGTCTACGAGCAGTACTTC | CASSGRDSPVYEQYF
TRBJ1-3 | few | 18 | TRBD1 | TRBV27 | TGTGCCAGCAGCCTAAGGGACAGGGGCCTCCTCTCTGGAAACACCATATATTTT | CASSLRDRGLLSGNTIYF
TRBJ1-1 | NA | 12 | NA | TRBV2 | TGTGCCAGCGTTCCGGGGGGCGATAAAGCTTTCTTT | CASVPGGDKAFF
TRBJ2-1 | NA | 15 | TRBD1 | TRBV29-1 | TGCAGCGTTGAAGATCGAGACAGGGTCTTCAATGAGCAGTTCTTC | CSVEDRDRVFNEQFF
TRBJ1-2 | NA | 12 | NA | TRBV18 | TGTGCCAGCTCATCCCCGGACTATGGCTACACCTTC | CASSSPDYGYTF
TRBJ1-1 | NA | 14 | NA | TRBV28 | TGTGCCAGCAGTTTAAAATCAGTGAACACTGAAGCTTTCTTT | CASSLKSVNTEAFF
TRBJ2-7 | NA | 14 | NA | TRBV27 | TGTGCCAGCAGGTGGGGGCGGGAGAGGGGCGAGCAGTACTTC | CASRWGRERGEQYF
TRBJ2-2 | NA | 16 | NA | TRBV3-1/TRBV3-2 | TGTGCCAGCAGCTCTTCGTGGTCAGCGATGACCGGGGAGCTGTTTTTT | CASSSSWSAMTGELFF
TRBJ1-2 | NA | 14 | NA | TRBV6-4 | TGTGCCAGCAGTGAGGGCGGCGGGTCTGGCGGCTACACCTTC | CASSEGGGSGGYTF
TRBJ1-6 | NA | 14 | NA | TRBV14 | TGTGCCAGCAGCCAAGATATAGTTAATTCACCCCTCCACTTT | CASSQDIVNSPLHF
TRBJ1-1 | NA | 16 | NA | TRBV14 | TGTGCCAGCAGCCGGGAAAGGGGCACGGTAAACACTGAAGCTTTCTTT | CASSRERGTVNTEAFF
TRBJ1-5 | NA | 13 | TRBD1 | TRBV12-3/TRBV12-4 | TGTGCCAGCATGGCAGGGGGCGATCAGCCCCAGCATTTT | CASMAGGDQPQHF
TRBJ2-7 | NA | 12 | NA | TRBV25-1 | TGTGCCAGCAGCTCACAGGGTTACGAGCAGTACTTC | CASSSQGYEQYF
TRBJ2-7 | NA | 14 | NA | TRBV6-1 | TGTGCCAGCAGTGAGGTAGGCAGGGGCCACGAGCAGTACTTC | CASSEVGRGHEQYF
TRBJ1-5 | NA | 13 | NA | TRBV28 | TGTGCCAGCAGCGGACAGAACAATCAGCCCCAGCATTTT | CASSGQNNQPQHF
TRBJ1-5 | NA | 14 | NA | TRBV5-5 | TGTGCCAGCAGCCCTACAGGGTTGGGTCAGCCCCAGCATTTT | CASSPTGLGQPQHF
TRBJ2-5 | NA | 17 | TRBD2 | TRBV4-1 | TGCGCCAGCAGCCAGATTACTAGCGGGTGGAACCAAGAGACCCAGTACTTC | CASSQITSGWNQETQYF
TRBJ2-5 | NA | 16 | TRBD1 | TRBV9 | TGTGCCAGCAGCGTAGCTTCGGGCAGGGGGCAAGAGACCCAGTACTTC | CASSVASGRGQETQYF
TRBJ1-6 | NA | 15 | NA | TRBV5-1 | TGCGCCAGCAGCTTTGGTGGAGGTGGGAATTCACCCCTCCACTTT | CASSFGGGGNSPLHF
TRBJ1-2 | NA | 9 | NA | TRBV2 | TGTGCCGTGGGGCGAGGCTACACCTTC | CAVGRGYTF
TRBJ2-7 | few | 14 | TRBD2 | TRBV10-2 | TGCGCCAGTAGCGACGCGGGAGGATTCTACGAGCAGTACTTC | CASSDAGGFYEQYF
TRBJ2-7 | NA | 13 | NA | TRBV5-1 | TGCGCCAGCAGCTATCACGGCTCCTACGAGCAGTACTTC | CASSYHGSYEQYF
TRBJ2-2 | NA | 15 | NA | TRBV5-1 | TGCGCCAGCAGCTTGGGGACTCCGAACACCGGGGAGCTGTTTTTT | CASSLGTPNTGELFF
TRBJ2-2 | NA | 14 | TRBD1 | TRBV7-6 | TGTGCCAGCAGCTCCGGGACAGGGGCCGGGGAGCTGTTTTTT | CASSSGTGAGELFF
TRBJ2-1 | NA | 16 | TRBD2 | TRBV6-1 | TGTGCCAGCAGTGAAATGGGGGGACTAGCGGGGACCGAGCAGTTCTTC | CASSEMGGLAGTEQFF
TRBJ1-1 | NA | 12 | NA | TRBV5-1 | TGCGCCAGTGCGGGAGGGGACACTGAAGCTTTCTTT | CASAGGDTEAFF
TRBJ2-1 | few | 14 | TRBD1 | TRBV5-8 | TGTGCCAGCAGCCCTGGACAGGGAAGAAATGAGCAGTTCTTC | CASSPGQGRNEQFF